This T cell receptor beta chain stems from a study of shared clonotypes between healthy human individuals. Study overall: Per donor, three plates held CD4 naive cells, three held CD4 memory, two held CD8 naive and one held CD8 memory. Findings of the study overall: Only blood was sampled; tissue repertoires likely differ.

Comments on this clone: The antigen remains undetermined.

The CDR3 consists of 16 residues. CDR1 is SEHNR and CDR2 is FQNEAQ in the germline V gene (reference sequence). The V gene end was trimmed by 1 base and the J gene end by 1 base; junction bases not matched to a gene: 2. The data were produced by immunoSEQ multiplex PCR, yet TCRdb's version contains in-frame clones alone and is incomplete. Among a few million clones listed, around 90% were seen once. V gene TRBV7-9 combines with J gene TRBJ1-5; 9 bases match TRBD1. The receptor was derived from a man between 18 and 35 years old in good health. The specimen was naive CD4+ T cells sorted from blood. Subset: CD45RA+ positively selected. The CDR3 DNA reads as TGTGCCAGCAGCTTAGACAGGGGGCTAAGCAATCAGCCCCAGCATTTT. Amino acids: CASSLDRGLSNQPQHF.